This T cell receptor (beta chain) was captured in a study of a mutant IDH1 vaccine in newly diagnosed glioma. Germline CDR1 reads SGHTA; CDR2 reads FQGNSA. V was pared by 3 bases and J by 4 bases, with 10 bases between. The CDR3 sequence is 14 residues long. Described time point: week 11, during vaccination. Each dose of the vaccine consisted of 300 ug of mutant IDH1 20-mer peptide, with topical imiquimod. The repertoire was sequenced with immunoSEQ multiplex PCR; TCRdb's copy has only in-frame clones and lacks some. The profile shows more than 55,000 clones, roughly four fifths of them singletons. With respect to this clone: Antigen: not known.

V is TRBV7-2 and J is TRBJ2-1; D gene ambiguous. Sequenced material: PBMCs, taken from a glioma patient whose treatment included an IDH1 peptide vaccine. The TCR comes from a man aged 25-45 years with glioma. This chain's CDR3 is CASSFGPFYNEQFF. CDR3 nucleotides: TGTGCCAGCAGCTTTGGGCCCTTTTACAATGAGCAGTTCTTC.